The clone carrying this T cell receptor beta chain came up many times. No antigen is known for it. One junction end disagrees with the germline gene, perhaps due to a read error. This entry comes from a study of regulatory T cells in long-lasting Graves disease. Across the whole study: Those with persistent Graves' disease had received antithyroid drugs for over 5 years with positive TSH receptor antibodies. General observations from the study: Segments TRBV28, TRBJ1-2 and TRBJ2-5 showed preferential usage in persistent disease.

Germline CDR1 SGHAT, CDR2 FQNNGV. CDR3 length: 10 amino acids. Library construction for TCR beta used iRepertoire HTBI primers and Arm-PCR of CDR3 regions. A single record per CDR3 protein comes from TCRdb applying MiXCR to the multiplex PCR reads. Among roughly 450,000 distinct CDR3 sequences listed, roughly 22% were seen once. Time point of the sample: persistent/refractory GD, antithyroid drugs over 5 years with positive TRAb. The TCR library was prepared using RNA isolated from PBMCs. The receptor comes from a female donor with Graves disease. The genes are TRBV11-2 and TRBJ1-1, with unresolved D. The specimen was peripheral blood mononuclear cells (PBMCs), collected when the disease was refractory, from a patient treated with antithyroid drugs. CDR3 amino acids: CASRTREGVF. CDR3 nucleotides: TGTGCCAGCAGGACTCGGGAAGGTGTGTTT.